Following are 7 T cell receptor beta chains from one sample sequenced in a study of T cells in women clearing cervical HPV infection. Some clones are missing from TCRdb's copy, which holds only in-frame ones; the method was immunoSEQ multiplex PCR. Its clone listing holds tens of thousands of clones. The sequenced sample was blood buffy coat. These receptors all stem from a woman between 18 and 75 years old with a cervical HPV16 infection that either progressed to CIN3+ or cleared (not recorded which).

Concerning this clone: The read terminates 3 residues before the CDR3 end, so the remaining end is supplied by the germline J gene. This chain connects TRBV18 to TRBJ1-2; TRBD1 might be the D (6 bases). The CDR3 is 13 residues long. V gave up 2 bases and J gave up 3 bases, with 7 bases separating them. CDR1 and CDR2 (germline): KGHSH, LQKENI. The part of the CDR3 DNA that was read is TGTGCCAGCTCACCAGCAGGGGACTATGGC. This translates into CASSPAGDYG. The whole CDR3 protein is CASSPAGDYGYTF.

A word on this clone: One end of the junction varies from germline; a read error may be responsible. From the germline J gene comes the end of the CDR3, since the read stops 3 residues before it. The chain recombines TRBV7-7 with TRBJ1-1, with a weak D call TRBD1 (6 bases). This CDR3 contains 15 residues. Germline values: CDR1 SSHAT, CDR2 FNYEAQ (reference sequence). CDR3 DNA (partial): TGTGCTAGCAGCTTAGTTCCGGGGGGGCTGGAGACA. Its protein product is CASSLVPGGLET. The whole CDR3 region reads CASSLVPGGLETAFF.

As concerns this clone: Coverage ceases 3 residues before the CDR3 finishes, and the germline J gene fills in the end. The rearrangement links TRBV19 to TRBJ1-2; D is uncertain. The CDR3 covers 14 residues. V lost 5 bases and J 7 bases, leaving 17 bases between the germline ends. CDR1 is LNHDA, CDR2 SQIVND, per germline (reference sequence). Incomplete CDR3 DNA: TGTGCCAGTAGTGTCAGGACTTCTTTGGTTGGC. Its translation is CASSVRTSLVG. The entire CDR3 protein reads CASSVRTSLVGYTF.

As for this clone: Read coverage stops 3 residues before the CDR3 terminus; the germline J gene supplies the remainder. V usage is TRBV20-1 and J usage is TRBJ1-5; TRBD1 matches 7 bases. Germline-derived CDR1 and CDR2 are DFQATT and SNEGSKA (reference sequence). This CDR3 comprises 13 residues. J was trimmed by 4 bases and V by 4 bases; bases with no gene match: 4. CDR3 residues: CSATGTVNQPQHF. The covered CDR3 bases are TGCAGTGCTACAGGGACAGTTAATCAGCCC.

With respect to this clone: The CDR3 extends 3 residues past the end of the read, so its final part is completed from the germline J gene. V usage is TRBV2 and J usage is TRBJ1-4, with 9 positions matching TRBD1. V lost 3 bases and J lost 2; bases outside the gene matches: 1. The V gene's germline CDR1 is SNHLY and CDR2 FYNNEI. This CDR3 region has 15 residues. Incomplete CDR3 DNA: TGTGCCAGCAGTGAGGGGACAGGGACTAATGAAAAA. This sequence encodes CASSEGTGTNEK. The complete CDR3 reads CASSEGTGTNEKLFF. The full variable domain, rest sourced from reference TRBV2 and TRBJ1-4, is EPEVTQTPSHQVTQMGQEVILRCVPISNHLYFYWYRQILGQKVEFLVSFYNNEISEKSEIFDDQFSVERPDGSNFTLKIRSTKLEDSAMYFCASSEGTGTNEKLFFGSGTQLSVL.

Worth noting for this clone: The CDR3 end lies 3 residues beyond the end of the read and is filled in from the germline J gene. The rearrangement links TRBV18 to TRBJ1-4, with 7 bases aligning to TRBD1. V was clipped by 3 bases and J by 6 bases; unmatched bases: 4. Germline-derived CDR1 and CDR2 are KGHSH and LQKENI. The CDR3 loop spans 14 amino acids. The CDR3 loop is CASSPGTVDEKLFF. The CDR3 bases that were read are TGTGCCAGCTCACCTGGGACAGTCGATGAAAAA.

For this clone: The CDR3 goes on 3 residues after the read ends, and that part is filled in from the germline J gene. The chain uses TRBV20-1 and TRBJ2-7; weak D call: TRBD1 (5 bases). CDR3 length equals 15 residues. The V gene lost 2 bases and the J gene lost 0 bases, with 14 bases spanning the gap. Per the germline V gene, CDR1 is DFQATT and CDR2 is SNEGSKA (reference sequence). The chain's CDR3 is CSARRGATSSYEQYF. The DNA read from the CDR3 is TGCAGTGCTAGAAGGGGTGCTACGAGCTCCTACGAG.